Sequencing of this TCR beta chain was carried out in a study of a mutant IDH1 vaccine in newly diagnosed glioma. Background on the study: Beginning 4-6 weeks after radiotherapy alone, or with temozolomide cycles, vaccination took place.

In the case of this clone: Its cognate antigen is unknown.

The data were produced by immunoSEQ multiplex PCR, yet TCRdb's version contains in-frame clones alone and is incomplete. There are 88,000 or so clones in the sample; about 82% occur only once, and approximately 2% lies in the top ten. The time point: week 23, last vaccination. The investigators gave 300 ug of mutant IDH1 20-mer peptide in each vaccine dose, together with topical imiquimod. CDR1 LNHDA and CDR2 SQIVND come from the germline V gene (reference sequence). CDR3 length: 18 amino acids. The V gene lost 5 bases and the J gene lost 0 bases, with 17 bases spanning the gap. This sequence originates from a young man with glioma. Some clones in this sample may be carry-over from other donors' samples. The V and J genes are TRBV19 and TRBJ2-6; the D gene is possibly TRBD2 (6 bases). Sample: PBMCs, taken from a glioma patient whose treatment included an IDH1 peptide vaccine. CDR3 bases: TGTGCCAGTAGTCTTTGGAGGGACCCCTTCTCTGGGGCCAACGTCCTGACTTTC. Translated: CASSLWRDPFSGANVLTF.